This T cell receptor beta chain was found in a study of cytomegalovirus exposure and HLA in healthy donors. General study points: Versus the approximately 700-donor mean, an Asian-associated ancestry cluster reportedly showed fewer N-insertions in a later analysis.

With 8 bases removed from V and 1 base from J, the gap between germline ends came to 17 bases. The CDR3 consists of 15 residues. CDR1 and CDR2 from the germline V gene are MDHEN and SYDVKM. To note about this clone: Its matching antigen is unknown.

With 60 Vbeta and 13 Jbeta primers, the PCR was carried out. Method: immunoSEQ multiplex PCR; TCRdb's copy keeps in-frame clones and lacks some. The sample lists approximately 270,000 clones, 80% occurring once. Sequenced sample: PBMCs. This receptor was identified in a girl aged 2-10 years in good health and CMV-seronegative. This chain uses TRBV28 with TRBJ1-1; D is possibly TRBD1 (6 bases). The CDR3 here is CASYYADRRNTEAFF. The CDR3 DNA follows: TGTGCCAGCTACTACGCTGACAGGAGGAACACTGAAGCTTTCTTT.